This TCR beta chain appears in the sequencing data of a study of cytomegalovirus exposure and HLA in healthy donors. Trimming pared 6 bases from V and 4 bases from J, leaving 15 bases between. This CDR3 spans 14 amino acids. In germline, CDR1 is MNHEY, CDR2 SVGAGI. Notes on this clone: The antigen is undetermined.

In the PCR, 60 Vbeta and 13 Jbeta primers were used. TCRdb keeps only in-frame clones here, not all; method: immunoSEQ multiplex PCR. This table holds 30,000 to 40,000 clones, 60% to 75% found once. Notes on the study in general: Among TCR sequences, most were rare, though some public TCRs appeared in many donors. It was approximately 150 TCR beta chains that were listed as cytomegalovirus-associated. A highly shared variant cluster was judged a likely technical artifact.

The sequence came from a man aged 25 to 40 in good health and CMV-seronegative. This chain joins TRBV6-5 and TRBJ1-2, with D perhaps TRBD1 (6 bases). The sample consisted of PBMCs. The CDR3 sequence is CASSPTWTVYGYTF. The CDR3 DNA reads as TGTGCCAGCAGCCCCACTTGGACAGTCTATGGCTACACCTTC.